The 15 T cell receptor beta chains presented below share a single source sample, sequenced in a study of cytomegalovirus exposure and HLA in healthy donors. The PCR employed 60 Vbeta primers together with 13 Jbeta primers. The table came from immunoSEQ multiplex PCR; TCRdb's copy has only in-frame clones and leaves some out. Of about 130,000 clones detected, around 83% appear once; the ten largest clones hold around 1.2%. The sequenced sample consisted of PBMCs. All receptors come from a girl aged 2-10 years in good health and CMV-seronegative.

The chain couples TRBV15 to TRBJ2-7; 9 bases fit TRBD1. The CDR3 covers 18 residues. With V trimmed by 0 bases and J by 7 bases, 16 bases remained unmatched. The germline CDR1 and CDR2 sequences are LNHNV and YYDKDF (reference sequence). CDR3 loop: CATSRDLDLRTGVDEQYF. CDR3 bases: TGTGCCACCAGCAGAGATCTCGATCTAAGGACAGGGGTCGATGAGCAGTACTTC.

This clone was observed a single time. The chain recombines TRBV5-1 with TRBJ2-2; no clear D. Trimming cost V 0 bases and J 0 bases, with 9 bases left between them. Germline V lookup: CDR1 SGHRS, CDR2 YFSETQ. CDR3 length equals 16 residues. The CDR3 spells CASSLVVAPNTGELFF. The CDR3 bases are TGCGCCAGCAGCTTGGTTGTAGCCCCGAACACCGGGGAGCTGTTTTTT.

The chain recombines TRBV30 with TRBJ2-2; a weak D match, TRBD1 (6 bases). Germline V gene sequence: CDR1 GTSNPN, CDR2 SVGIG (reference sequence). Trimming took 5 bases from V and 3 from J, leaving 13 bases between them. This CDR3 contains 14 residues. The CDR3 nucleotides are TGTGCCTGGCAACCAGGGGTTTACACCGGGGAGCTGTTTTTT. Its translation is CAWQPGVYTGELFF.

This clone has only one observation. CDR3 region: CASSLGAGMNTEAFF. The DNA for the CDR3 is TGTGCCAGCAGCTTGGGAGCGGGAATGAACACTGAAGCTTTCTTT. The V gene is TRBV5-5, the J gene TRBJ1-1; D remains unclear. Between the trimmed V and J ends, which lost 0 bases and 0 bases, there was a span of 9 bases. Per germline, CDR1 SGHKS and CDR2 YYEKEE (reference sequence). The CDR3 spans 15 residues.

This chain connects TRBV9 to TRBJ1-1, with D perhaps TRBD1 (5 bases). The length of the CDR3 is 16 residues. Per the germline V gene, CDR1 is SGDLS and CDR2 is YYNGEE. V lost 4 bases to trimming and J lost 1 base, with 17 bases between them. CDR3 nucleotides: TGTGCCAGCAGCCCCAACATGGGGGGTACGAACACTGAAGCTTTCTTT. Translated: CASSPNMGGTNTEAFF.

The chain uses TRBV6-6 and TRBJ2-7; D perhaps matches TRBD1 (6 bases). The CDR3 is 13 amino acids. V lost 6 bases and J 1 base, leaving 10 bases between the germline ends. CDR1 and CDR2 from the germline V gene are MNHNY and SVGAGI (reference sequence). The CDR3 loop reads CASSLQGSYEQYF. The CDR3 region has the DNA TGTGCCAGCAGCCTACAGGGATCCTACGAGCAGTACTTC.

The rearrangement joins TRBV2 to TRBJ1-2; no definite D call. Deletions cut 8 bases from V and 7 bases from J, with 14 bases between. The CDR3 extends over 12 amino acids. CDR1 is SNHLY and CDR2 is FYNNEI in the germline V gene. CDR3 protein: CASGVGGLGYTF. The CDR3 region has the DNA TGTGCCAGCGGTGTAGGTGGGCTTGGCTACACCTTC. Drawing the rest from reference TRBV2 and TRBJ1-2, the complete variable domain is EPEVTQTPSHQVTQMGQEVILRCVPISNHLYFYWYRQILGQKVEFLVSFYNNEISEKSEIFDDQFSVERPDGSNFTLKIRSTKLEDSAMYFCASGVGGLGYTFGSGTRLTVV.

The chain is built from TRBV28 and TRBJ2-7; weak D call: TRBD2 (6 bases). There are 15 residues in the CDR3. The germline CDR1 and CDR2 sequences are MDHEN and SYDVKM. Trimming cost V 1 base and J 7 bases, with 17 bases left between them. The CDR3 bases are TGTGCCAGCAGTTTATTTGGACTAAACCTGGGGGAGCAGTACTTC. Encoded protein: CASSLFGLNLGEQYF.

CDR3 residues: CASSATGGAGETQYF. The CDR3 DNA sequence: TGTGCCAGCAGCGCCACAGGGGGCGCAGGGGAGACCCAGTACTTC. V usage is TRBV7-3 and J usage is TRBJ2-5; TRBD1 matches at 9 bases. This CDR3 comprises 15 residues. J was trimmed by 5 bases and V by 5 bases; bases with no gene match: 9. Germline-derived CDR1 and CDR2 are SGHTA and FQGTGA.

The chain links TRBV7-8 to TRBJ2-1; perhaps TRBD2 as D (6 bases). The V end lost 3 bases, the J end lost 11 bases, and 11 bases lay between the germline ends. In germline, CDR1 is SGHVS, CDR2 FQNEAQ. The CDR3 is 12 residues long. The CDR3 loop reads CASSFVGRQQFF. The CDR3 DNA reads as TGTGCCAGCAGCTTTGTGGGGAGGCAGCAGTTCTTC.

V usage is TRBV7-9 and J usage is TRBJ2-7; 9 bases agree with TRBD2. The CDR3 is 15 residues long. V lost 8 bases and J lost 4; bases outside the gene matches: 12. Looked up from germline, CDR1 is SEHNR and CDR2 is FQNEAQ (reference sequence). The CDR3: CASGDVAGEGYEQYF. DNA of the CDR3: TGTGCCAGCGGGGATGTAGCGGGAGAAGGTTACGAGCAGTACTTC.

The rearrangement links TRBV11-1 to TRBJ2-7, with D perhaps TRBD2 (7 bases). V was pared by 0 bases and J by 4 bases, with 10 bases between. From germline, CDR1 is SGHAT and CDR2 FQDESV (reference sequence). The CDR3 has 14 amino acids. The CDR3 region is CASSLARGGYEQYF. DNA of the CDR3: TGTGCCAGCAGCTTAGCCAGGGGAGGGTACGAGCAGTACTTC.

This rearrangement joins TRBV10-1 to TRBJ1-2; possible D gene TRBD1, 6 bases. This CDR3 spans 14 amino acids. Trimming removed 8 bases from V and 8 bases from J, with 21 bases in between. Germline-derived CDR1 and CDR2 are WNHNN and SYGVQD (reference sequence). The chain's CDR3 is CASLLCGRGLGYTF. In DNA form, the CDR3 reads TGCGCCAGCCTACTTTGTGGCAGGGGCTTGGGCTACACCTTC.

The chain employs TRBV15 and TRBJ1-5; D is uncertain. CDR3 size: 13 residues. The germline V gene encodes CDR1 LNHNV and CDR2 YYDKDF (reference sequence). V shed 5 bases and J shed 0 bases, with 5 bases lying between them. CDR3 nucleotide sequence: TGTGCCACCAGCCGTCTTAGCAATCAGCCCCAGCATTTT. Translating gives CATSRLSNQPQHF.

This clone came up once. This sequence joins TRBV7-9 and TRBJ1-1; maybe TRBD1 (6 bases). Germline V CDR1 and CDR2: SEHNR, FQNEAQ (reference sequence). The CDR3 totals 13 residues. The V and J ends lost 1 base and 11 bases respectively, with 14 bases between them. The CDR3 DNA is TGTGCCAGCAGCTTAGATGGGGGCCTCCAGGCTTTCTTT. It encodes CASSLDGGLQAFF.